The clone carrying this T cell receptor beta chain was counted many times. The target antigen is unknown. The CDR3 is 15 residues long. Between the trimmed V and J ends, which lost 4 bases and 3 bases, there was a span of 17 bases. Per germline, CDR1 SGHRS and CDR2 YFSETQ. Authors of the study amplified TCR beta CDR3 regions from RNA transcripts. The TCR CDR3 first-round RT-PCR relied on the HTBI primer set. TCRdb re-analysed the multiplex PCR reads in MiXCR, keeping a single row per CDR3 protein. This table has hundreds of thousands of distinct CDR3 sequences, 16% appearing once. This sample is drawn from a study of T cells in Graves' hyperthyroidism and ophthalmopathy. Graves' hyperthyroidism qualified as stable when ophthalmopathy did not progress within 18 months. Study findings and constraints: Blood held most thyroid clonotypes expanded above 0.001 frequency. Model output signaled ophthalmopathy a median around 5.9 months ahead of onset. Ophthalmopathy was told apart from stable hyperthyroidism by a 13 V-J model.

This TCR was recovered from a woman aged 25 to 45 with Graves' hyperthyroidism. Sequencing was done on a sample of blood. The chain has TRBV5-1 and TRBJ2-7; tentatively, D is TRBD1 or TRBD2 (5 bases each). DNA for the CDR3: TGCGCCAGCAGCCCACGAGGGGTGACTGGCTACGAGCAGTACTTC. Protein: CASSPRGVTGYEQYF.